This passage covers 30 T cell receptor beta chains from one sample sequenced in a study of PD-1 blockade in classical Hodgkin lymphoma. Produced via immunoSEQ multiplex PCR; TCRdb's table is partial and in-frame only. This sample has around 9,700 clones, with about 82% found just once. Specified time point: cycle 4 day 1 (C4D1), after less than 7 weeks of nivolumab. All the patients suffered relapse after autologous stem cell transplantation, and brentuximab vedotin exposure differed. The sequencing here drew on peripheral blood mononuclear cells (PBMCs), taken before the fourth cycle of nivolumab. These receptors were obtained from a human donor with classical Hodgkin lymphoma.

V is TRBV18 and J is TRBJ2-7; either TRBD1 or TRBD2 may fit D (6 bases each). The CDR3 length is 16 residues. The germline V gene encodes CDR1 KGHSH and CDR2 LQKENI. V was shortened by 0 bases and J by 2 bases, with 14 bases between the two germline ends. CDR3 in DNA: TGTGCCAGCTCACCACCATCGGGAGAGGGGGCCTACGAGCAGTACTTC. Protein sequence: CASSPPSGEGAYEQYF.

V and J are TRBV5-1 and TRBJ2-5; maybe TRBD1 (6 bases). Looked up from germline, CDR1 is SGHRS and CDR2 is YFSETQ. Between the trimmed V and J ends, which lost 5 bases and 5 bases, there was a span of 22 bases. The CDR3 consists of 16 residues. CDR3 region: CASRRMGQTRSETQYF. CDR3 nucleotide sequence: TGCGCCAGCAGGCGGATGGGACAAACGCGCAGCGAGACCCAGTACTTC. The full variable domain, rest sourced from reference TRBV5-1 and TRBJ2-5, is KAGVTQTPRYLIKTRGQQVTLSCSPISGHRSVSWYQQTPGQGLQFLFEYFSETQRNKGNFPGRFSGRQFSNSRSEMNVSTLELGDSALYLCASRRMGQTRSETQYFGPGTRLLVL.

The V call is TRBV30, the J call TRBJ1-3; TRBD1 matches 8 bases. The V segment lost 1 base and the J segment 4 bases; nucleotides outside the gene matches: 6. The CDR3 consists of 15 residues. Per germline, CDR1 GTSNPN and CDR2 SVGIG (reference sequence). CDR3 sequence: CAWSGTGGDGNTIYF. CDR3 bases: TGTGCCTGGAGTGGAACAGGGGGGGACGGAAACACCATATATTTT.

The rearrangement joins TRBV7-9 to TRBJ1-5; 9 bases are shared with TRBD1. CDR1 is SEHNR and CDR2 is FQNEAQ in the germline V gene (reference sequence). Losses at the gene ends were 5 bases for V and 4 bases for J; bases not matched to a gene: 6. The CDR3 spans 15 residues. The CDR3 region is CASSQGDRVNQPQHF. The CDR3 region has the DNA TGTGCCAGCAGCCAGGGGGACAGGGTTAATCAGCCCCAGCATTTT.

V and J are TRBV19 and TRBJ2-2; 8 bases are a match to TRBD2. The CDR3 spans 16 residues. J gave up 7 bases and V 2 bases, and 9 bases lay outside the gene matches. Germline V gene data show CDR1 as LNHDA and CDR2 as SQIVND (reference sequence). As DNA, the CDR3 is TGTGCCAGTAGTATACCGGGACTAGGGAAGAGCGGGGAGCTGTTTTTT. Translating it yields CASSIPGLGKSGELFF.

This chain joins TRBV5-6 and TRBJ2-1, with D perhaps matching TRBD1 (6 bases). V was cut by 0 bases and J by 4 bases, with 11 bases left in between. Germline CDR1 is SGHDT and CDR2 is YYEEEE. The CDR3 is 15 residues long. CDR3 protein: CASSLGQGLYNEQFF. CDR3 coding DNA: TGTGCCAGCAGCTTGGGGCAGGGGCTGTACAATGAGCAGTTCTTC.

This clone was seen more than once but under ten times. The V and J genes are TRBV6-1 and TRBJ1-2, with TRBD1 matching over 10 bases. The CDR3 runs to 15 residues. Unmatched junction bases numbered 3, after V lost 1 base and J lost 4 bases. Germline V lookup: CDR1 MNHNS, CDR2 SASEGT. Here the CDR3 reads CASSEGTGGSYGYTF. CDR3 coding DNA: TGTGCCAGCAGTGAAGGGACAGGGGGAAGCTATGGCTACACCTTC.

The chain is built from TRBV7-8 and TRBJ1-2; D remains unclear. Trimming shortened V by 4 bases and J by 3 bases, and 12 bases separated the two germline ends. Germline V gene data show CDR1 as SGHVS and CDR2 as FQNEAQ. This CDR3 is built from 14 residues. The CDR3 sequence: CASSSGVWDYGYTF. CDR3 coding DNA: TGTGCCAGCAGCTCTGGGGTTTGGGACTATGGCTACACCTTC.

The rearrangement links TRBV7-7 to TRBJ2-2, with TRBD2 matching over 12 bases. The CDR3 contains 18 residues. The V gene's germline CDR1 is SSHAT and CDR2 FNYEAQ (reference sequence). With 2 bases clipped from V and 0 bases from J, the junction kept 4 bases outside the gene matches. DNA of the CDR3: TGTGCCAGCAGCTTAAGCGGACTAGCGGGAACGAACACCGGGGAGCTGTTTTTT. It is translated as CASSLSGLAGTNTGELFF.

V usage is TRBV10-3 and J usage is TRBJ1-4; D possibly corresponds to TRBD1 (5 bases). This CDR3 contains 13 residues. Germline V gene sequence: CDR1 ENHRY, CDR2 SYGVKD. The ends were cut back, 3 bases at V and 7 bases at J, with 9 bases in the middle. In nucleotides, the CDR3 is TGTGCCATCAGTGACCTGGGGGGTGAAAAACTGTTTTTT. Translation: CAISDLGGEKLFF.

This clone appeared a single time. V usage is TRBV10-1 and J usage is TRBJ2-3; 11 bases line up with TRBD2. Germline V lookup: CDR1 WNHNN, CDR2 SYGVQD (reference sequence). V was pared by 5 bases and J by 3 bases, with 4 bases of the junction left unmatched. This CDR3 has 15 amino acids. This chain's CDR3 is CASSTGTSGTDTQYF. CDR3 DNA sequence: TGCGCCAGCAGTACTGGGACTAGCGGAACAGATACGCAGTATTTT.

The chain joins TRBV10-1 to TRBJ2-7; D might be TRBD2 (5 bases). CDR1 is WNHNN and CDR2 is SYGVQD in the germline V gene (reference sequence). The CDR3 has 17 residues. The V and J ends lost 10 bases and 1 base respectively, with 26 bases between them. The CDR3 sequence: CANNGSRLRGKSYEQYF. CDR3 nucleotide sequence: TGCGCCAACAACGGTTCAAGGCTTCGAGGGAAGTCCTACGAGCAGTACTTC.

This clone was recorded only once. The genes are TRBV4-1 and TRBJ2-5; the match to TRBD1 covers 7 bases. Germline V lookup: CDR1 MGHRA, CDR2 YSYEKL. The CDR3 contains 17 residues. J gave up 4 bases and V 0 bases, and 11 bases lay outside the gene matches. CDR3 sequence reads: CASSQEGGDRATETQYF. In DNA, the CDR3 is TGCGCCAGCAGCCAAGAAGGGGGCGACAGGGCCACAGAGACCCAGTACTTC.

The chain combines TRBV27 with TRBJ1-1, with D tentatively TRBD1 (6 bases). Between the trimmed V and J ends, which lost 2 bases and 1 base, there was a span of 17 bases. CDR1 is MNHEY and CDR2 is SMNVEV in the germline V gene (reference sequence). The CDR3 is 17 residues long. The CDR3 DNA sequence: TGTGCCAGCAGTTTAGCCCCGTTTACAGGGAAGAACACTGAAGCTTTCTTT. Its translation: CASSLAPFTGKNTEAFF.

This clone showed up just a few times. The gene calls are TRBV6-1 and TRBJ1-5, with 8 bases identical to TRBD1. Germline-derived CDR1 and CDR2 are MNHNS and SASEGT. The CDR3 is 15 amino acids. The CDR3 nucleotides are TGTGATTGGGACAGGCTGAGGGGACCGAATCAGCCCCAGCATTTT. It codes for CDWDRLRGPNQPQHF.

The chain couples TRBV2 to TRBJ2-5, with 7 bases identical to TRBD2. The CDR3 totals 17 residues. The V segment lost 4 bases and the J segment 3 bases; nucleotides outside the gene matches: 14. Germline V gene sequence: CDR1 SNHLY, CDR2 FYNNEI. CDR3 nucleotide sequence: TGTGCCAGCAGTGGGGGAGGAAGGTCCAGCGGGGAAGAGACCCAGTACTTC. Amino acid sequence: CASSGGGRSSGEETQYF.

The gene calls are TRBV11-2 and TRBJ2-7, with D tentatively TRBD2 (7 bases). The germline CDR1 and CDR2 sequences are SGHAT and FQNNGV. With 1 base removed from V and 0 bases from J, the gap between germline ends came to 10 bases. The CDR3 has 15 residues. The chain's CDR3 is CASSLVGGPSYEQYF. The CDR3 DNA reads as TGTGCCAGCAGCTTAGTCGGGGGGCCCTCCTACGAGCAGTACTTC.

This clone turned up a few times. This sequence joins TRBV19 and TRBJ2-5; 10 bases align to TRBD2. V dropped 6 bases and J dropped 5; count of bases not matched to a gene: 12. From germline, CDR1 is LNHDA and CDR2 SQIVND (reference sequence). This CDR3 contains 16 residues. CDR3 loop: CASSSLGTSVLETQYF. The CDR3 DNA reads TGTGCCAGTAGCAGTTTGGGGACTAGCGTCCTTGAGACCCAGTACTTC. The whole variable domain, filled in from reference TRBV19 and TRBJ2-5, reads DGGITQSPKYLFRKEGQNVTLSCEQNLNHDAMYWYRQDPGQGLRLIYYSQIVNDFQKGDIAEGYSVSREKKESFPLTVTSAQKNPTAFYLCASSSLGTSVLETQYFGPGTRLLVL.

This rearrangement joins TRBV10-3 to TRBJ1-1, with unresolved D. This CDR3 has 14 amino acids. V was cut by 10 bases and J by 2 bases, with 17 bases left in between. Germline loops: CDR1 ENHRY, CDR2 SYGVKD. CDR3 amino acids: CASGQAWGNTEAFF. The CDR3 bases are TGTGCCAGTGGGCAGGCCTGGGGAAACACTGAAGCTTTCTTT.

This clone is classed as medium-sized (0.01 to 0.1%). This chain uses TRBV4-1 with TRBJ1-1, with a weak D call TRBD1 (5 bases). This CDR3 spans 14 amino acids. V dropped 1 base and J dropped 4 bases, with 10 bases sitting between them. Looked up from germline, CDR1 is MGHRA and CDR2 is YSYEKL. In DNA, the CDR3 is TGCGCCAGCAGCCAAGGGGCGGGGGGCACTGAAGCTTTCTTT. Protein product: CASSQGAGGTEAFF.

Regarding this clone: The germline gene is not matched at one end of the junction; a read error may be the cause. This chain connects TRBV7-3 to TRBJ2-7, with a weak D call TRBD1 (6 bases). The CDR3 extends over 15 amino acids. Germline V CDR1 and CDR2: SGHTA, FQGTGA. CDR3 amino acids: CASSLPNRASSEQYF. The CDR3 coding sequence is TGTGCCAGCAGCTTACCCAACAGGGCCTCCTCCGAGCAGTACTTC.

This clone was counted a few times. CDR3 coding DNA: TGTGCCAGCAGTGGGATCCAGGGATCCTTCGAAGATACGCAGTATTTT. Its translation is CASSGIQGSFEDTQYF. This rearrangement joins TRBV2 to TRBJ2-3; D is perhaps TRBD1 (5 bases). V was trimmed by 4 bases and J by 5 bases, leaving 19 bases between them. This CDR3 contains 16 residues. Germline CDR1 is SNHLY and CDR2 is FYNNEI.

The J gene is TRBJ1-2, the V gene TRBV7-2; possibly TRBD1 for D (5 bases). The CDR3 extends over 15 amino acids. From germline, CDR1 is SGHTA and CDR2 FQGNSA. V was cut by 1 base and J by 4 bases, with 13 bases left in between. The CDR3 is CASSLDEGSLYGYTF. CDR3 nucleotides: TGTGCCAGCAGCTTAGACGAGGGGTCCCTCTATGGCTACACCTTC.

The chain carries TRBV5-5 and TRBJ2-5; D possibly corresponds to TRBD1 (5 bases). Between the trimmed V and J ends, which lost 0 bases and 2 bases, there was a span of 11 bases. CDR1 is SGHKS, CDR2 YYEKEE, per germline (reference sequence). The CDR3 is 15 residues long. CDR3 DNA sequence: TGTGCCAGCAGCTTGGGGCCAGGGCAACAAGAGACCCAGTACTTC. It translates to CASSLGPGQQETQYF.

This clone counts as medium-sized. The genes are TRBV28 and TRBJ2-1; TRBD2 might be the D (6 bases). The germline V and J ends were trimmed by 6 bases and 4 bases, with 19 bases remaining between them. The CDR3 runs 16 residues. Germline V gives CDR1 MDHEN, CDR2 SYDVKM. CDR3: CASSLAWSDLYNEQFF. In nucleotides, the CDR3 is TGTGCCAGCAGCCTAGCGTGGAGTGATCTTTACAATGAGCAGTTCTTC.

V and J are TRBV19 and TRBJ2-2, with TRBD1 matching over 8 bases. The CDR3 has 20 amino acids. CDR1 LNHDA and CDR2 SQIVND come from the germline V gene (reference sequence). The junction had 16 bases not matched to a gene; V was cut back by 3 bases and J by 1 base. CDR3 sequence (DNA): TGTGCCAGTAGTATCTGGACAGGGCGCCGAAACCTCCTGAACACCGGGGAGCTGTTTTTT. It specifies CASSIWTGRRNLLNTGELFF.

The rearrangement uses TRBV28 and TRBJ2-1; 8 bases map to TRBD1. This CDR3 has 14 residues. Trimming cost V 10 bases and J 9 bases; bases outside gene matches: 14. In germline, CDR1 is MDHEN, CDR2 SYDVKM. In DNA form, the CDR3 reads TGTGCCACCAAGACAGGGGCTGGTTTTATTGAGCAGTTCTTC. It is translated as CATKTGAGFIEQFF.

For the CDR3, the DNA is TGTGCCACCAGCAGAGCGGACAGAAGGAATGAAAAACTGTTTTTT. It is translated as CATSRADRRNEKLFF. V usage is TRBV15 and J usage is TRBJ1-4; the D gene is possibly TRBD1 (6 bases). Trimming cost V 1 base and J 5 bases, with 11 bases left between them. The germline gives CDR1 LNHNV, CDR2 YYDKDF (reference sequence). This CDR3 has 15 residues.

The chain is built from TRBV6-1 and TRBJ1-2, with D possibly TRBD1 on 5 matching bases. The CDR3 loop spans 15 amino acids. The ends were cut back, 11 bases at V and 6 bases at J, with 25 bases in the middle. Germline V lookup: CDR1 MNHNS, CDR2 SASEGT. The CDR3 protein is CACSWPQARVDGYTF. CDR3 bases: TGTGCCTGCTCCTGGCCTCAGGCCAGGGTAGATGGCTACACCTTC.

The V and J genes are TRBV11-2 and TRBJ1-1; D uncertain. Trimming left V 6 bases short and J 9 bases short, with 8 bases between. CDR3 length: 10 amino acids. Germline values: CDR1 SGHAT, CDR2 FQNNGV. The CDR3 sequence: CASRGPKAFF. CDR3 DNA: TGTGCCAGCAGAGGTCCGAAAGCTTTCTTT.